Shown below are 6 T cell receptor beta chains from a single sample sequenced in a study of monozygotic twins with inflammatory bowel disease. From the 5' RACE reads, TCRdb lists one entry per CDR3 protein and no DNA. The table lists about 150,000 distinct CDR3 sequences, with roughly 1.2% in the top ten. Sequenced sample: blood. Receptor source: a human donor with ulcerative colitis or Crohn's disease, or a healthy co-twin of an affected twin (not recorded which).

The chain recombines TRBV11-2 with TRBJ1-1. Germline V gene sequence: CDR1 SGHAT, CDR2 FQNNGV. This CDR3 is built from 14 residues. CDR3: CASSLMWGNTEAFF.

This rearrangement joins TRBV15 to TRBJ1-1; TCRdb picks TRBD1, but there is no DNA to check that call. In germline, CDR1 is LNHNV, CDR2 YYDKDF (reference sequence). The CDR3 has 18 residues. CDR3 sequence: CATSRDRGTGGKDTEAFF.

The CDR3: CSAPRGQSQPQHF. The chain employs TRBV20-1 and TRBJ1-5; TCRdb's D call of TRBD1 is untestable without DNA. CDR3 length: 13 amino acids. CDR1 and CDR2 from the germline V gene are DFQATT and SNEGSKA (reference sequence).

The V call is TRBV6-5, the J call TRBJ1-3. The CDR3 has 14 residues. Germline-derived CDR1 and CDR2 are MNHEY and SVGAGI. CDR3: CASSSPTSGNTIYF.

The rearrangement uses TRBV28 and TRBJ1-6; checking the TCRdb D call of TRBD1 is not possible without DNA. Germline lookup yields CDR1 MDHEN and CDR2 SYDVKM. CDR3 size: 14 residues. CDR3 loop: CASKPGTDNSPLHF.

The chain uses TRBV19 and TRBJ1-2; TCRdb designates TRBD1, a call that cannot be tested without DNA. The CDR3 sequence is 14 residues long. Germline V gene lookup returns CDR1 LNHDA and CDR2 SQIVND (reference sequence). CDR3 amino acids: CASSISPNSYGYTF.